This entry is about one T cell receptor (beta chain). The data stem from a study of blood T cell repertoires in COVID-19. In the study overall: Samples taken during acute and convalescent COVID-19 were collected in the United States, Italy and Spain. In each case, the material was cDNA or gDNA derived from T cells, B-cell-depleted T cells, or PBMCs.

This CDR3 contains 11 residues. In the authors' methods: It was from reference gene primer amplification that nucleated cell counts were estimated. Using immunoSEQ multiplex PCR, the repertoire was profiled, and TCRdb retains in-frame clones only, with some absent. Clone size and the V and J calls come from that table; the DNA yielded D and trimming. The table shows 55,000 to 65,000 clones, with approximately 79% occurring only once. The specimen was peripheral blood. This TCR was sampled from a man aged 60-69 years with acute or convalescent COVID-19. J is TRBJ1-6 and V is TRBV21-1; TRBD1, the table's D call, was not compared with the DNA. TRBV21-1 is an annotated pseudogene. Here the CDR3 DNA reads TGTGCCATCATGGGTGGGCAAGCCCTCCACTTT. Protein sequence: CAIMGGQALHF.